The 30 T cell receptor beta chains reported below all come from one sample, sequenced in a study of regulatory T cells in long-lasting Graves disease (dated by TCRdb to the early 2020s). Receptors were amplified or captured by multiplex PCR. Sequencing relied on an Illumina HiSeq 4000. CDR3 regions were amplified by Arm-PCR with iRepertoire HTBI primers to construct TCR beta libraries. The public reads were run again by TCRdb, first through fastp at Q25 and then through MiXCR, and only productive beta chains were kept. Rows with a matching CDR3 protein are joined into one entry that keeps the most common DNA and genes. This sample is represented by about 540,000 distinct CDR3 sequences; approximately 15% of them were singletons. The ten largest account for 8% to 10% of the sample. Sample time point, as interpreted from the label and publication: newly diagnosed GD, antithyroid drugs for less than 3 months. For both TCR sequencing and RNA sequencing, RNA was extracted from PBMCs in TRIzol.

The sample was also reused in another study, on T cells in Graves' hyperthyroidism and ophthalmopathy.

The starting material was peripheral blood mononuclear cells (PBMCs), obtained at new diagnosis, from a patient treated with antithyroid drugs. These receptors all stem from a man aged 25 to 40 with Graves disease. Donor details come from another sample of the same person, matched by shared clones.

The genes are TRBV29-1 and TRBJ1-1; D possibly corresponds to TRBD1 (6 bases). V lost 7 bases to trimming and J lost 4 bases, with 13 bases between them. The CDR3 is made up of 12 amino acids. Germline V gene data show CDR1 as SQVTM and CDR2 as ANQGSEA. CDR3 coding DNA: TGCAGCGCGGAGGGGGAGGGCACTGAAGCTTTCTTT. This codes for CSAEGEGTEAFF.

This clonotype was detected ten times or more. This chain joins TRBV20-1 and TRBJ2-3; the match to TRBD2 covers 12 bases. This CDR3 region has 17 residues. CDR1 and CDR2 (germline): DFQATT, SNEGSKA (reference sequence). Trimming removed 6 bases from V and 0 bases from J; junction bases left unmatched: 10. CDR3 sequence reads: CSAHTSGRSLSTDTQYF. The CDR3 nucleotides read TGCAGTGCCCATACTAGCGGGAGGAGTCTTAGCACAGATACGCAGTATTTT.

This clonotype came up many times. The V and J genes are TRBV20-1 and TRBJ2-1, with 7 bases lining up with TRBD2. This CDR3 spans 15 amino acids. The J segment lost 3 bases and the V segment lost 6 bases, leaving 11 bases of the junction unmatched. Germline assignment: CDR1 DFQATT and CDR2 SNEGSKA (reference sequence). CDR3 bases: TGCAGTGCCCACTCCCGGGACTACCACTACAATGAGCAGTTCTTC. It encodes CSAHSRDYHYNEQFF.

This clonotype has just one count. The chain has TRBV5-1 and TRBJ2-5; D gene uncertain. V lost 4 bases to trimming and J lost 2 bases, with 18 bases between them. This CDR3 comprises 16 residues. Germline assignment: CDR1 SGHRS and CDR2 YFSETQ. The CDR3 DNA reads as TGCGCCAGCAGCCACACCCCTCAGGACCGACAAGAGACCCAGTACTTC. The encoded protein is CASSHTPQDRQETQYF.

This clonotype was observed at least ten times. This chain connects TRBV11-2 to TRBJ1-3, with D possibly matching TRBD1 (6 bases). CDR1 is SGHAT and CDR2 is FQNNGV in the germline V gene. This CDR3 is built from 13 residues. Trimming removed 7 bases at V and 1 base at J, with 8 bases between. This CDR3 is CASTGQSGNTIYF. CDR3 nucleotides: TGTGCCAGCACCGGACAGTCTGGAAACACCATATATTTT.

At least ten counts were recorded for this clonotype. The chain couples TRBV6-2 or TRBV6-3 to TRBJ2-3, with 10 bases aligning to TRBD2. After removal of 2 bases from V and 9 bases from J, the junction contained 5 bases not matched to a gene. Per germline, CDR1 MNHEY and CDR2 SVGEGT. The CDR3 spans 14 residues. CDR3 bases: TGTGCCAGCAGTTACCTAGCGGGAGAGCGAACGCAGTATTTT. It yields the protein CASSYLAGERTQYF.

Only a few counts were recorded for this clonotype. The J gene is TRBJ1-2, the V gene TRBV6-1, with a tentative D call TRBD1 (5 bases). V gave up 8 bases and J gave up 1 base, with 14 bases separating them. The CDR3 is 14 amino acids. Germline lookup yields CDR1 MNHNS and CDR2 SASEGT. CDR3 residues: CASQRGDGNYGYTF. CDR3 sequence (DNA): TGTGCCAGCCAGAGGGGAGACGGTAACTATGGCTACACCTTC.

This clonotype was recorded many times. V gene TRBV20-1 combines with J gene TRBJ2-1, with D hard to call. Germline CDR1 reads DFQATT; CDR2 reads SNEGSKA (reference sequence). The CDR3 spans 14 residues. Trimming removed 6 bases from V and 1 base from J, with 13 bases in between. In DNA, the CDR3 is TGCAGTGCCCCGTTGGCCTCATCCTACAATGAGCAGTTCTTC. This gives the protein CSAPLASSYNEQFF.

The rearrangement uses TRBV6-2 or TRBV6-3 and TRBJ1-6, with D maybe TRBD1 (5 bases). Germline V gene lookup returns CDR1 MNHEY and CDR2 SVGEGT. There are 15 residues in the CDR3. V shed 0 bases and J shed 10 bases, with 13 bases lying between them. This CDR3 is CASSYSSQGNSPLHF. CDR3 coding DNA: TGTGCCAGCAGTTACTCGAGCCAGGGAAACTCACCCCTCCACTTT.

Ten or more counts support this clonotype. The chain is built from TRBV7-6 and TRBJ2-5; D not certain. V lost 5 bases, J lost 5 bases, and 21 bases lay in between. The CDR3 consists of 16 residues. Germline V lookup: CDR1 SGHVS, CDR2 FNYEAQ. The DNA for the CDR3 is TGTGCCAGCAGCCGCGGATGGGCAGAAAGTAGGGAGACCCAGTACTTC. Translation gives CASSRGWAESRETQYF.

The chain combines TRBV24-1 with TRBJ2-3; 7 bases fit TRBD1. The length of the CDR3 is 17 residues. Germline values: CDR1 KGHDR, CDR2 SFDVKD. Germline trimming cut 3 bases from V and 0 bases from J; bases unmatched to any gene: 8. CDR3: CATSDGHRGKSTDTQYF. DNA for the CDR3: TGTGCCACCAGTGATGGCCACAGGGGAAAAAGCACAGATACGCAGTATTTT.

Details on this clonotype: The junction shows a germline mismatch at one end, possibly a read error. The V gene is TRBV6-1, the J gene TRBJ1-4; D gene unclear. This CDR3 is built from 14 residues. Germline CDR1 is MNHNS and CDR2 is SASEGT. The CDR3: CASRFRVQVQKLLF. The DNA for the CDR3 is TGTGCCAGCCGATTTCGAGTCCAGGTTCAAAAACTGCTTTTT.

This clonotype was seen at least ten times. This rearrangement joins TRBV24-1 to TRBJ2-5, with TRBD1 matching 12 bases. This CDR3 has 18 amino acids. V shed 3 bases and J 5 bases; nucleotides not matched to a gene: 12. Germline V lookup: CDR1 KGHDR, CDR2 SFDVKD. The CDR3 region is CATSDAMGTGGAGETQYF. CDR3 sequence (DNA): TGTGCCACCAGTGATGCCATGGGGACAGGGGGCGCCGGGGAGACCCAGTACTTC.

This clonotype has a count of ten or more. This chain links TRBV20-1 with TRBJ2-7, with TRBD1 matching 9 bases. In germline, CDR1 is DFQATT, CDR2 SNEGSKA (reference sequence). This CDR3 comprises 14 residues. With V trimmed by 0 bases and J by 5 bases, 5 bases remained unmatched. The CDR3 protein is CSAREGGQGDEQYF. The CDR3 DNA is TGCAGTGCTAGAGAGGGGGGACAGGGCGACGAGCAGTACTTC.

This clonotype has just a few counts. V usage is TRBV5-1 and J usage is TRBJ2-5, with a weak D call TRBD1 (9 bases). The CDR3 sequence is 16 residues long. Germline V gives CDR1 SGHRS, CDR2 YFSETQ. Trimming pared 4 bases from V and 5 bases from J, leaving 21 bases between. The CDR3 nucleotides read TGCGCCAGCAGCCCGGGGGGGACAGGGTTCCCGGAGACCCAGTACTTC. Its translation: CASSPGGTGFPETQYF.

This clonotype was counted at least ten times. This chain uses TRBV2 with TRBJ1-2; 9 bases are a match to TRBD1. V gave up 6 bases and J gave up 8 bases; unmatched junction bases: 13. The CDR3 extends over 15 amino acids. CDR1 is SNHLY, CDR2 FYNNEI, per germline. CDR3 sequence: CASRDDLGQGLGYTF. The CDR3 bases are TGTGCCAGCAGGGACGACCTTGGACAGGGGTTGGGCTACACCTTC.

In regard to this clonotype: Being one base from a much bigger clone, this may be a read error. This rearrangement joins TRBV12-3 or TRBV12-4 to TRBJ2-1; D might be TRBD1 or TRBD2, each matching 5 bases. The CDR3 is 16 amino acids. In DNA, the CDR3 is TGTGCCAGCAGTTTTGAGGGACGCGACCTGTACAATGAGCAGTCCTTC. Amino acid sequence: CASSFEGRDLYNEQSF.

The rearrangement joins TRBV6-1 to TRBJ2-1; TRBD2 agrees at 9 bases. The CDR3 totals 15 residues. CDR1 MNHNS and CDR2 SASEGT come from the germline V gene. The J segment lost 3 bases and the V segment lost 4 bases, leaving 4 bases of the junction unmatched. CDR3 sequence: CASSGGLAVYNEQFF. The CDR3 region has the DNA TGTGCCAGCAGTGGGGGACTAGCAGTCTACAATGAGCAGTTCTTC.

For this clonotype: A far larger clone is one base from this, pointing to a likely read error. V usage is TRBV7-9 and J usage is TRBJ1-1; D gene ambiguous. Trimming stripped 7 bases from V and 6 bases from J, with 0 bases between. CDR1 and CDR2 (germline): SEHNR, FQNEAQ (reference sequence). This CDR3 spans 8 amino acids. CDR3 nucleotide sequence: TGTGCCAGCACTGAAGCTTTCTTT. Its protein product is CASTEAFF.

This clonotype was detected ten times or more. V and J are TRBV27 and TRBJ1-2; 8 nucleotides align to TRBD1. The V and J ends lost 0 bases and 2 bases, in that order; junction bases with no gene match: 5. Germline V lookup: CDR1 MNHEY, CDR2 SMNVEV (reference sequence). The CDR3 has 16 amino acids. CDR3 bases: TGTGCCAGCAGTTTATCTCAACAGGGGGGAAACTATGGCTACACCTTC. Translated: CASSLSQQGGNYGYTF.

A note on this clonotype: Since a much larger clone is just one base distant, this may be a read error. The chain is built from TRBV20-1 and TRBJ2-7; D not resolved. The CDR3 runs to 11 residues. V lost 6 bases and J lost 6, with 12 bases in between. CDR1 and CDR2 from the germline V gene are DFQATT and SNEGSKA (reference sequence). CDR3 nucleotides: TGCAGTGCAACAAAGGCCTGCGAGCAGTACTTC. Encoded protein: CSATKACEQYF.

This clonotype occurred many times. The chain joins TRBV7-6 to TRBJ2-7; no definite D call. Trimming left V 4 bases short and J 3 bases short, with 13 bases between. This CDR3 contains 14 residues. Germline CDR1 reads SGHVS; CDR2 reads FNYEAQ. The CDR3 is CASSSSGDLYEQYF. As DNA, the CDR3 is TGTGCCAGCAGCTCGTCCGGCGATCTCTACGAGCAGTACTTC. The whole variable domain, filled in from reference TRBV7-6 and TRBJ2-7, reads GAGVSQSPRYKVTKRGQDVALRCDPISGHVSLYWYRQALGQGPEFLTYFNYEAQQDKSGLPNDRFSAERPEGSISTLTIQRTEQRDSAMYRCASSSSGDLYEQYFGPGTRLTVT.

Comment on this clonotype: Sequence at one end of the junction differs from germline and may be a read error. The chain has TRBV9 and TRBJ2-5; tentative D call: TRBD1 (6 bases). This CDR3 comprises 9 residues. From germline, CDR1 is SGDLS and CDR2 YYNGEE. CDR3 sequence (DNA): TGTGCCAGCCACCCGGACAGTATCTTC. Its translation is CASHPDSIF.

This clonotype was seen many times. This chain links TRBV27 with TRBJ1-1; D call uncertain. CDR3 length: 11 amino acids. The germline gives CDR1 MNHEY, CDR2 SMNVEV (reference sequence). V was clipped by 8 bases and J by 1 base, with 5 bases between them. The CDR3 nucleotides are TGTGCCAGCCGGGAGAACACTGAAGCTTTCTTT. The encoded protein is CASRENTEAFF.

This clonotype was recorded many times. The rearrangement joins TRBV12-3 or TRBV12-4 to TRBJ2-5, with D perhaps TRBD2 (5 bases). The CDR3 sequence is 15 residues long. Trimming took 3 bases from V and 2 from J, leaving 13 bases between them. CDR3 loop: CASSFVGEGQETQYF. CDR3 DNA: TGTGCCAGCAGTTTCGTGGGAGAGGGTCAAGAGACCCAGTACTTC.

This clonotype was seen at least ten times. The chain links TRBV10-3 to TRBJ1-5; 7 bases line up with TRBD1. Germline CDR1 ENHRY, CDR2 SYGVKD. V was clipped by 7 bases and J by 7 bases; unmatched bases: 7. The CDR3 runs to 13 residues. The chain's CDR3 is CAITGQVSQPQHF. CDR3 nucleotides: TGTGCCATCACTGGACAGGTCTCCCAGCCCCAGCATTTT.

As to this clonotype: This likely came from a read error, as a far larger clone is one base away. J is TRBJ1-2 and V is TRBV7-9, with D uncertain. Trimming removed 2 bases at V and 4 bases at J, with 11 bases between. This CDR3 comprises 14 residues. Germline-derived CDR1 and CDR2 are SEHNR and FQNEAQ (reference sequence). CDR3 region: CASSLSSPSYGYTF. In DNA, the CDR3 is TGTGCCAGCAGCTTATCGTCCCCTAGCTATGGCTACACCTTC. Based on the CDR3 plus reference TRBV7-9 and TRBJ1-2, the full variable domain is DTGVSQNPRHKITKRGQNVTFRCDPISEHNRLYWYRQTLGQGPEFLTYFQNEAQLEKSRLLSDRFSAERPKGSFSTLEIQRTEQGDSAMYLCASSLSSPSYGYTFGSGTRLTVV.

The chain joins TRBV4-2 to TRBJ2-4, with 16 bases identical to TRBD2. The CDR3 is 17 residues long. After removal of 3 bases from V and 3 bases from J, the junction contained 2 bases not matched to a gene. CDR1 LGHNA and CDR2 YNFKEQ come from the germline V gene. CDR3 loop: CASSQGLAGGHKNIQYF. In nucleotides, the CDR3 is TGTGCCAGCAGCCAGGGACTAGCGGGAGGGCACAAAAACATTCAGTACTTC.

This clonotype was seen repeatedly, ten times or more. The V call is TRBV20-1, the J call TRBJ1-5; D is uncertain. Trimming removed 3 bases from V and 4 bases from J, with 16 bases in between. The CDR3 totals 15 residues. The germline gives CDR1 DFQATT, CDR2 SNEGSKA (reference sequence). The CDR3 here is CSARAPGRINQPQHF. The CDR3 nucleotides read TGCAGTGCTAGGGCCCCCGGCAGGATTAATCAGCCCCAGCATTTT.

This clonotype was found many times. The J gene is TRBJ2-7, the V gene TRBV28; 9 bases fit TRBD2. The V gene end was trimmed by 7 bases and the J gene end by 9 bases; junction bases not matched to a gene: 19. Germline V CDR1 and CDR2: MDHEN, SYDVKM. CDR3 length: 16 amino acids. In nucleotides, the CDR3 is TGTGCCAGCACCCCCTATGGGGGGACTAGCAACTTAAGGCAGTACTTC. This sequence encodes CASTPYGGTSNLRQYF.